The subject of this entry is one T cell receptor beta chain. Seattle enrolled patients during active infection and tracked them longitudinally. These data come from a study of blood T cell repertoires in COVID-19. About the research overall: Acute-phase and convalescent COVID-19 samples originated in the United States, Italy and Spain.

Germline assignment: CDR1 MNHNS and CDR2 SASEGT. V lost 3 bases, J lost 2 bases, and 0 bases stayed unmatched. The CDR3 is 15 amino acids. As handled by the study authors: Estimates of nucleated cell counts were drawn from the amplification of reference gene primers. Sequencing was performed with immunoSEQ multiplex PCR; in TCRdb, only in-frame clones are kept and a portion is missing. V, J and clone size reflect that table, while D and trimming were determined from the DNA. The sample holds about 54,000 clones, approximately 90% seen once. Sequencing used peripheral blood. The clonotype was recovered from a man in his forties or fifties with COVID-19, enrolled during active disease. The chain joins TRBV6-1 to TRBJ2-1; 11 nucleotides line up with TRBD2. CDR3 in DNA: TGTGCCAGCAGTGAGGGACTAGCGGCCTACAATGAGCAGTTCTTC. Protein sequence: CASSEGLAAYNEQFF.